This record concerns one T cell receptor (beta chain) sequence. The definition of stable Graves' hyperthyroidism was no ophthalmopathy progression within 18 months. 10 ml fresh peripheral blood yielded the PBMCs. This specimen comes from a study of T cells in Graves' hyperthyroidism and ophthalmopathy. The investigators amplified TCR beta CDR3 regions from RNA transcripts. Carried out on the TCR CDR3, a first-round RT-PCR used the HTBI primer set. TCRdb re-called the multiplex PCR reads through MiXCR, storing one row per CDR3 protein. The table has about 480,000 distinct CDR3 sequences, approximately 15% seen once. The sequence derives from a woman in her late teens or twenties with Graves' hyperthyroidism. Sequenced sample: blood.

The CDR3 bases are TGCGCCAGCAGCTTTACTCCCACAGATACGCAGTATTTT. Amino acid sequence: CASSFTPTDTQYF. The rearrangement joins TRBV5-1 to TRBJ2-3; D uncertain. The CDR3 consists of 13 residues. The ends were cut back, 2 bases at V and 2 bases at J, with 6 bases in the middle. The V gene's germline CDR1 is SGHRS and CDR2 YFSETQ.